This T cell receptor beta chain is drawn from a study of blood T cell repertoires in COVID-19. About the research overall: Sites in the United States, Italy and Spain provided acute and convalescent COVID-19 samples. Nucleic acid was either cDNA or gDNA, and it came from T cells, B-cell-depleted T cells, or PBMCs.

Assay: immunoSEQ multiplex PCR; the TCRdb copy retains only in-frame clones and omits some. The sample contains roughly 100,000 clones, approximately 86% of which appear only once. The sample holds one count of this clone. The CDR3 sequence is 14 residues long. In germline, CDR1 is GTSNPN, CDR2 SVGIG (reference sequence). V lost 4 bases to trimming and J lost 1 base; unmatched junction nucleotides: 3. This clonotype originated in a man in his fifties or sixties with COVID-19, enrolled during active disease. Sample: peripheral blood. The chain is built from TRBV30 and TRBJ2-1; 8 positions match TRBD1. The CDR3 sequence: CAWNRDRSYNEQFF. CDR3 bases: TGTGCCTGGAACCGGGACAGGTCCTACAATGAGCAGTTCTTC.